What follows are 6 T cell receptor beta chains derived from one specimen sequenced in a study of T cell repertoires in cytomegalovirus infection. Their specific antigens are unknown. TCRdb re-derived calls from the reads in MiXCR, one entry per CDR3 protein. The table includes around 900,000 distinct CDR3 sequences, approximately 31% detected once. This sample comprised cultured CD8+ T cells from PBMCs, obtained from culture after CMV antigen stimulation. The receptors shown here come from a human donor in good health (CMV status not recorded). Some clones in this sample may be carry-over from other donors' samples.

Only one count was recorded for this clonotype. The J gene is TRBJ2-3, the V gene TRBV4-3; 8 nucleotides agree with TRBD1. CDR1 and CDR2 from the germline V gene are LGHNA and YSLEER. This CDR3 comprises 16 residues. The V segment lost 2 bases and the J segment 3 bases; nucleotides outside the gene matches: 7. CDR3 in amino acids: CASSQYQGQVTDTQYF. The DNA for the CDR3 is TGCGCCAGCAGCCAATACCAGGGACAGGTAACAGATACGCAGTATTTT.

The table lists this clonotype with a few counts. CDR3 nucleotide sequence: TGTGCCAGCAGTCCTAGGGGCGGGGGCTTCCCCAAACAGGAGCAGTTCTTC. Protein product: CASSPRGGGFPKQEQFF. The rearrangement links TRBV28 to TRBJ2-1, with D tentatively TRBD2 (7 bases). Germline lookup yields CDR1 MDHEN and CDR2 SYDVKM. This CDR3 has 17 amino acids. Between the trimmed V and J ends, which lost 5 bases and 10 bases, there was a span of 27 bases.

The V and J genes are TRBV10-3 and TRBJ1-2; TRBD1 agrees at 9 bases. The CDR3 consists of 13 residues. Trimming took 6 bases from V and 5 from J; bases not matched to a gene: 4. Germline loops: CDR1 ENHRY, CDR2 SYGVKD. The CDR3 sequence: CAISTGTGYGYTF. CDR3 in DNA: TGTGCCATCAGCACCGGGACAGGGTATGGCTACACCTTC.

This clonotype was seen repeatedly, ten times or more. The rearrangement uses TRBV7-9 and TRBJ2-2; D possibly corresponds to TRBD2 (7 bases). V dropped 5 bases and J dropped 4 bases, with 17 bases sitting between them. Per the germline V gene, CDR1 is SEHNR and CDR2 is FQNEAQ (reference sequence). This CDR3 contains 16 residues. The CDR3 spells CASSPPHREGTGELFF. In DNA form, the CDR3 reads TGTGCCAGCAGCCCCCCCCACAGGGAGGGCACCGGGGAGCTGTTTTTT.

A few counts support this clonotype. The CDR3 nucleotides read TGTGCCAGCAGTTACTGGGAGGGGATGAACACCGGGGAGCTGTTTTTT. This codes for CASSYWEGMNTGELFF. The chain is built from TRBV6-5 and TRBJ2-2, with 7 bases matching TRBD2. The CDR3 is made up of 16 amino acids. CDR1 MNHEY and CDR2 SVGAGI come from the germline V gene. V lost 1 base and J lost 1; bases outside the gene matches: 3.

This clonotype was seen a handful of times. The gene calls are TRBV18 and TRBJ2-7, with D perhaps TRBD1 (5 bases). CDR1 and CDR2 from the germline V gene are KGHSH and LQKENI. Trimming removed 5 bases at V and 0 bases at J, with 11 bases between. This CDR3 is built from 14 residues. CDR3 sequence reads: CASSLQASSYEQYF. The CDR3 DNA reads TGTGCCAGCTCATTACAGGCGAGCTCCTACGAGCAGTACTTC. Variable domain in full (rest from reference TRBV18 and TRBJ2-7): NAGVMQNPRHLVRRRGQEARLRCSPMKGHSHVYWYRQLPEEGLKFMVYLQKENIIDESGMPKERFSAEFPKEGPSILRIQQVVRGDSAAYFCASSLQASSYEQYFGPGTRLTVT.